The present T cell receptor (beta chain) was sequenced within a study of T cells after yellow fever vaccination. At the level of the study: Low-cell-number fractions were prepared with SMART-Seq v4 Ultra Low Input. Study conclusions and caveats: Clonotypes found in both CD4 and CD8 compartments made up a small share.

One entry per CDR3 protein results from TCRdb running MiXCR on the 5' RACE reads. The sample contains roughly 400,000 distinct CDR3 sequences, 18% of which appear only once. There are many counts of this clonotype. Its specificity is unknown. The CDR3 is 13 amino acids. Trimming pared 4 bases from V and 7 bases from J, leaving 10 bases between. V is TRBV12-3 or TRBV12-4 and J is TRBJ1-4, with D perhaps TRBD1 (5 bases). This receptor was taken from a young man who received the YFV17D yellow fever vaccine. The material was PBMCs, obtained before the yellow fever booster vaccination. In DNA, the CDR3 is TGTGCCAGCAGTTATTTTGGGGGTGAAAAACTGTTTTTT. Its translation is CASSYFGGEKLFF.